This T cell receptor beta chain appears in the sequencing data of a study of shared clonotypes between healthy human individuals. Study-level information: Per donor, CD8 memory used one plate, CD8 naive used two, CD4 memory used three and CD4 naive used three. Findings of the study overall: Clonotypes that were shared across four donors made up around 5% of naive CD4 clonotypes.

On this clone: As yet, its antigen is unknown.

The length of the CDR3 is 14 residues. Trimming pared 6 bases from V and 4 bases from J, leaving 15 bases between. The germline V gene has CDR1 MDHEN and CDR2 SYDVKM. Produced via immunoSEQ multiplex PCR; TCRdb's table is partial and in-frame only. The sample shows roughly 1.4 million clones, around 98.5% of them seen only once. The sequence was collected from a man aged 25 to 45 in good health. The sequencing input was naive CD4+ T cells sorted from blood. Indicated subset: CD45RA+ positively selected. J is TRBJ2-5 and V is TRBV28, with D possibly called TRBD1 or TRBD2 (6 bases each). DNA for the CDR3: TGTGCCAGCAGGTACCAAGGGGGAGGAGAGACCCAGTACTTC. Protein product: CASRYQGGGETQYF.